The entry that follows covers one T cell receptor beta chain sequence. In TCRdb, the RT-PCR reads were re-called with MiXCR into one record per CDR3 protein. This sample yields roughly 200,000 distinct CDR3 sequences, of which more than 35% are seen a single time; roughly 11% belongs to the top ten. CDR3 size: 15 residues. In germline, CDR1 is SGDLS, CDR2 YYNGEE. V was shortened by 2 bases and J by 2 bases, with 11 bases between the two germline ends. These data belong to a study of patients and donors after allogeneic stem cell transplantation. The sample comprised blood, either unsorted or a sorted T cell fraction (not recorded which). This receptor was identified in a human donor who was either an allogeneic HSCT recipient or a stem cell or donor lymphocyte infusion donor (not recorded which). It is not recorded whose cells these are; they may come from a transplant donor. V and J are TRBV9 and TRBJ1-5; D ambiguous. The CDR3, as DNA: TGTGCCAGCAGCGTCCTCCCCGAGCGCAATCAGCCCCAGCATTTT. Protein product: CASSVLPERNQPQHF.